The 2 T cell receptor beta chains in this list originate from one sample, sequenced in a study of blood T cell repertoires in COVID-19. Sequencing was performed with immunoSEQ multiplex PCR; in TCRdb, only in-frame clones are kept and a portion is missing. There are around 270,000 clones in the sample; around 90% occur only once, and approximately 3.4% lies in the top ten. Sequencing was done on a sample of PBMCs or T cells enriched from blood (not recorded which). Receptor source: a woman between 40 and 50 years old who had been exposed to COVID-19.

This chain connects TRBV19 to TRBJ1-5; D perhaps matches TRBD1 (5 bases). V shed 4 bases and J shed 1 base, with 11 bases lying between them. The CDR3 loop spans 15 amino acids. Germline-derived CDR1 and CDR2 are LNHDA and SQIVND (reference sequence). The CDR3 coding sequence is TGTGCCAGTAGTACCATTGGGGGGAGCAATCAGCCCCAGCATTTT. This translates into CASSTIGGSNQPQHF. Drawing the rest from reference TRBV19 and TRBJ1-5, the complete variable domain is DGGITQSPKYLFRKEGQNVTLSCEQNLNHDAMYWYRQDPGQGLRLIYYSQIVNDFQKGDIAEGYSVSREKKESFPLTVTSAQKNPTAFYLCASSTIGGSNQPQHFGDGTRLSIL.

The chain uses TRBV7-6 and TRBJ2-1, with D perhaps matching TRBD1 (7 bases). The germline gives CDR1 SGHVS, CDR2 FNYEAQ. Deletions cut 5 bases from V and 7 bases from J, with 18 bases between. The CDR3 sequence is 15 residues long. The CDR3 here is CASSHAGQNDNEQFF. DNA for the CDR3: TGTGCCAGCAGCCACGCGGGACAGAATGATAATGAGCAGTTCTTC.